Sequencing of this T cell receptor (beta chain) was carried out in a study of molecular identifiers for immune sequencing clone quantification (dated by TCRdb to 2017 to 2018). A note on the overall study: For a replicate experiment, RNA from around 20,000 or 100,000 naive CD8 T cells was divided into five aliquots, of which four were sequenced. The study was a methods study using CD8 T cells to benchmark molecular-identifier clustering-based TCR repertoire sequencing (MIDCIRS) and TCR RNA copy counting. The research as a whole found: Without barcode sub-clustering, chimeric consensus sequences inflated TCR diversity; chimeras reached as high as 47%. Even against a background of 850,000 to 1,000,000 naive CD8 T cells, spiked-in Jurkat TCR RNA amounting to a single cell's worth was reported to be detectable. Spiked-in Jurkat TCR RNA (approximately 9 copies' worth), which is not part of the donor repertoire, was contained in the naive libraries. In CMV-specific effector cells, clones with more than 20 RNA copies accounted for over 97% of molecules, whereas in naive cells such clones accounted for under 1%. Modeling gave about 3.2 recovered TCR RNA copies per cell versus about 10 by digital PCR, implying 25% to 30% capture efficiency. Highly expanded clone sizes could be underestimated if identical TCR molecules share a barcode.

Libraries of naive CD8 T cells were built from around 20,000 to 990,000 sorted cells, with 10%, 30% or 50% of the purified RNA used. On a BD FACSAria II, naive CD8 T cells were FACS-sorted as CD8+CD4-CCR7+CD45RA+ and collected into RLT Plus buffer. Detection sensitivity was tested by spiking Jurkat RNA equal to 9 to 10 TCR copies' worth into samples containing about 18,000-1,000,000 naive CD8 T cells. Enrichment of CD8 T cells was done with RosetteSep CD8+ T Cell Enrichment Cocktail plus Ficoll-Paque, and ACK red cell lysis came afterward. A distance of 11 bases separates the germline ends of V and J, which lose 9 bases and 8 bases respectively. As encoded in the germline V gene (reference sequence), CDR1 is MNHEY while CDR2 is SMNVEV. Including the terminal cysteine and phenylalanine, the CDR3 comprises 11 residues. The read is trimmed to its CDR3 DNA, 33 bases read in frame from base 1. This clonotype was counted at least ten times. Its antigen is unknown. The record has no base qualities; no much larger clone is one base away.

The method behind the library was PCR. TCRdb names NextSeq 500 as the instrument used. Preparation of bulk TCR libraries followed a previously described approach, with the TCR primers listed in Table S5. Total RNA was purified with the Qiagen AllPrep DNA/RNA kit. Reads from multiple sequencing runs of the same library were pooled before analysis. The authors' analysis ran thus. Reads were retained only if their TCR constant sequence matched exactly, and those retained reads were trimmed to 150 nt and grouped according to their 12-nt molecular barcodes. Reads in each barcode group were sub-clustered using a 15% Levenshtein threshold, and a quality-weighted consensus sequence was built for each RNA molecule. Non-functional sequences were excluded, and lower-count sequences lying one edit away from another sequence were also excluded. Based on fitting two negative binomial distributions, any barcode sub-cluster with under 20% of the maximum read count was discarded. TCRdb ran its own pipeline on the public reads, namely fastp trimming at Q25 and MiXCR clone calling, and kept in-frame beta chains. Duplicate CDR3 protein sequences are folded into a single record with the most common DNA and genes. TCRdb assigned the V and J calls; the authors' analysis was not used. In this sample the table shows about 510,000 distinct CDR3 sequences, approximately 25% of which occur a single time. The ten largest clonotypes hold 0.7% to 0.9% of the sample.

The V and J genes are TRBV27 and TRBJ2-1, with the identity of the D gene unclear. This receptor was identified in a human donor in good health. Some libraries in this study had Jurkat cell RNA spiked in. Material for sequencing was naive CD8+ T cells from blood, with Jurkat cell RNA spiked in. The cell subset or site label, read with the paper, signifies: FACS-sorted CD8+CD4-CCR7+CD45RA+ naive T cells. The CDR3 region reads CASRSPHEQFF. The DNA sequence is given as TGTGCCAGTCGTAGCCCCCATGAGCAGTTCTTC.